One sample yielded the 24 T cell receptor beta chains listed below, sequenced in a study of cytomegalovirus exposure and HLA in healthy donors. The primer mix had 60 Vbeta and 13 Jbeta primers. Assay: immunoSEQ multiplex PCR; the TCRdb copy retains only in-frame clones and omits some. The data hold around 100,000 clones, with more than 65% observed a single time. Sequenced sample: PBMCs. All receptors come from a woman younger than 30 in good health and CMV-seropositive.

The chain recombines TRBV6-1 with TRBJ1-1; perhaps TRBD1 as D (6 bases). Germline V lookup: CDR1 MNHNS, CDR2 SASEGT. The CDR3 runs 14 residues. Trimming removed 5 bases from V and 0 bases from J, with 10 bases in between. CDR3 loop: CASSTGTMNTEAFF. CDR3 bases: TGTGCCAGCAGTACTGGGACAATGAACACTGAAGCTTTCTTT.

This chain connects TRBV15 to TRBJ2-1; 13 bases fit TRBD2. In germline, CDR1 is LNHNV, CDR2 YYDKDF (reference sequence). This CDR3 comprises 17 residues. V dropped 0 bases and J dropped 8; count of bases not matched to a gene: 7. In DNA, the CDR3 is TGTGCCACCAGCAGAGATCATTGGGGACTAGCGGGGTATGAGCAGTTCTTC. It translates to CATSRDHWGLAGYEQFF.

This clone was counted a single time. The rearrangement joins TRBV7-9 to TRBJ1-2; weak D call: TRBD1 (6 bases). V was clipped by 5 bases and J by 1 base, with 14 bases between them. The CDR3 extends over 15 amino acids. CDR1 is SEHNR, CDR2 FQNEAQ, per germline (reference sequence). The CDR3: CASSTQGVRNYGYTF. Here the CDR3 DNA reads TGTGCCAGCAGCACACAGGGAGTCCGTAACTATGGCTACACCTTC.

This sequence joins TRBV7-9 and TRBJ2-3, with TRBD2 matching over 12 bases. CDR1 is SEHNR, CDR2 FQNEAQ, per germline (reference sequence). This CDR3 is 14 amino acids long. V lost 5 bases and J lost 10; bases outside the gene matches: 7. The chain's CDR3 is CASSPDLAGGAQYF. DNA for the CDR3: TGTGCCAGCAGCCCAGACCTAGCGGGGGGGGCGCAGTATTTT.

V usage is TRBV5-1 and J usage is TRBJ2-7; TRBD1 aligns across 8 bases. Germline assignment: CDR1 SGHRS and CDR2 YFSETQ. The CDR3 is 16 residues long. Trimming at V came to 3 bases and at J to 3 bases, leaving 11 bases not matched to a gene. This chain's CDR3 is CASSSPDRGGHYEQYF. The CDR3 DNA follows: TGCGCCAGCAGCTCACCAGACAGGGGAGGCCACTACGAGCAGTACTTC.

The chain uses TRBV2 and TRBJ1-1; tentatively, D is TRBD1 (6 bases). Per germline, CDR1 SNHLY and CDR2 FYNNEI. This CDR3 is built from 12 residues. V shed 6 bases and J shed 3 bases, with 8 bases lying between them. CDR3 amino acids: CASRGTYTEAFF. The CDR3 nucleotides are TGTGCCAGCAGAGGGACATACACTGAAGCTTTCTTT.

The rearrangement joins TRBV9 to TRBJ2-1; D may be TRBD1 or TRBD2 (5 bases each). This CDR3 spans 14 amino acids. Germline V gives CDR1 SGDLS, CDR2 YYNGEE. V gave up 4 bases and J gave up 10 bases, with 18 bases separating them. The CDR3 loop reads CASSLGGQGREQFF. The CDR3 DNA follows: TGTGCCAGCAGCCTAGGAGGCCAGGGTCGAGAGCAGTTCTTC. Variable domain in full (rest from reference TRBV9 and TRBJ2-1): DSGVTQTPKHLITATGQRVTLRCSPRSGDLSVYWYQQSLDQGLQFLIQYYNGEERAKGNILERFSAQQFPDLHSELNLSSLELGDSALYFCASSLGGQGREQFFGPGTRLTVL.

The chain uses TRBV14 and TRBJ2-2, with a weak D call TRBD1 (5 bases). The germline V gene encodes CDR1 SGHDN and CDR2 FVKESK. The CDR3 covers 14 residues. V dropped 4 bases and J dropped 7 bases, with 13 bases sitting between them. The CDR3 is CASSPRVVSGELFF. CDR3 in DNA: TGTGCCAGCAGCCCCAGGGTTGTTAGCGGGGAGCTGTTTTTT.

The chain recombines TRBV4-2 with TRBJ2-1; TRBD1 matches 8 bases. The CDR3 is made up of 16 amino acids. V lost 5 bases and J lost 7; bases outside the gene matches: 13. The germline CDR1 and CDR2 sequences are LGHNA and YNFKEQ. The CDR3 reads CASSSTVGTGWNEQFF. The CDR3 DNA follows: TGTGCCAGCAGCTCTACGGTAGGGACAGGATGGAATGAGCAGTTCTTC.

The gene calls are TRBV7-9 and TRBJ2-1, with 13 bases aligning to TRBD2. The CDR3 covers 18 residues. CDR1 SEHNR and CDR2 FQNEAQ come from the germline V gene (reference sequence). The junction had 7 bases not matched to a gene; V was cut back by 5 bases and J by 0 bases. CDR3 amino acids: CASSVGLAGMSSYNEQFF. CDR3 DNA sequence: TGTGCCAGCAGCGTGGGACTAGCGGGAATGAGCTCCTACAATGAGCAGTTCTTC.

About this clone: Mismatch with germline at one junction end may stem from a read error. The chain combines TRBV7-9 with TRBJ2-7; 7 positions agree with TRBD1. From germline, CDR1 is SEHNR and CDR2 FQNEAQ (reference sequence). The CDR3 runs 12 residues. In DNA form, the CDR3 reads TGTTCCAGCAGCCCACAGGGGTACGAGCAGTACTTC. This codes for CSSSPQGYEQYF.

The chain employs TRBV9 and TRBJ1-4; D remains ambiguous. This CDR3 is built from 15 residues. CDR1 and CDR2 from the germline V gene are SGDLS and YYNGEE. The V end lost 0 bases, the J end lost 8 bases, and 14 bases lay between the germline ends. The CDR3, as DNA: TGTGCCAGCAGCGTAGGTCACCCATCCGGGGAAAAACTGTTTTTT. It translates to CASSVGHPSGEKLFF. The entire variable domain, with the rest obtained from reference TRBV9 and TRBJ1-4, is as follows: DSGVTQTPKHLITATGQRVTLRCSPRSGDLSVYWYQQSLDQGLQFLIQYYNGEERAKGNILERFSAQQFPDLHSELNLSSLELGDSALYFCASSVGHPSGEKLFFGSGTQLSVL.

The CDR3: CASSQAKTGPRGTQYF. The CDR3 DNA reads TGCGCCAGCAGCCAAGCTAAAACCGGGCCTCGGGGGACCCAGTACTTC. The chain has TRBV4-3 and TRBJ2-5; D perhaps matches TRBD2 (5 bases). Trimming removed 1 base at V and 7 bases at J, with 19 bases between. The CDR3 is 16 amino acids. Germline CDR1 reads LGHNA; CDR2 reads YSLEER.

The gene calls are TRBV7-2 and TRBJ2-7, with D tentatively TRBD2 (5 bases). The CDR3 is 13 amino acids. The germline CDR1 and CDR2 sequences are SGHTA and FQGNSA. Trimming took off 1 base at V and 3 bases at J, with 7 bases between the two ends. CDR3 nucleotide sequence: TGTGCCAGCAGCTTAGTGCGGGTCTACGAGCAGTACTTC. It is translated as CASSLVRVYEQYF.

J is TRBJ2-2 and V is TRBV6-5; D is ambiguous. V lost 3 bases to trimming and J lost 1 base, with 9 bases between them. Looked up from germline, CDR1 is MNHEY and CDR2 is SVGAGI. The CDR3 is 15 amino acids. Written as DNA, the CDR3 is TGTGCCAGCAGTTATGAGCGCCTGAACACCGGGGAGCTGTTTTTT. This codes for CASSYERLNTGELFF.

The genes are TRBV6-5 and TRBJ1-1; possibly TRBD1 for D (5 bases). The CDR3 extends over 15 amino acids. Germline V CDR1 and CDR2: MNHEY, SVGAGI. The ends were cut back, 0 bases at V and 3 bases at J, with 11 bases in the middle. CDR3 DNA sequence: TGTGCCAGCAGTTACTCGGGGGGAGGGGACACTGAAGCTTTCTTT. Translation gives CASSYSGGGDTEAFF.

V gene TRBV5-1 combines with J gene TRBJ1-3, with 9 bases identical to TRBD1. V shed 5 bases and J 8 bases; nucleotides not matched to a gene: 8. Per the germline V gene, CDR1 is SGHRS and CDR2 is YFSETQ. The CDR3 spans 14 residues. CDR3 residues: CASSPQGAADTIYF. CDR3 DNA: TGCGCCAGCAGTCCACAGGGGGCGGCGGACACCATATATTTT.

This rearrangement joins TRBV27 to TRBJ1-1; 9 nucleotides line up with TRBD1. The V gene end was trimmed by 6 bases and the J gene end by 2 bases; junction bases not matched to a gene: 4. Per germline, CDR1 MNHEY and CDR2 SMNVEV (reference sequence). This CDR3 is 14 amino acids long. The CDR3 coding sequence is TGTGCCAGCAGGCGACAGGGGGGCAACACTGAAGCTTTCTTT. Translation gives CASRRQGGNTEAFF.

This clone was observed a handful of times. The chain recombines TRBV4-2 with TRBJ2-3, with 7 positions matching TRBD2. From germline, CDR1 is LGHNA and CDR2 YNFKEQ. CDR3 size: 17 residues. The V gene end was trimmed by 0 bases and the J gene end by 5 bases; junction bases not matched to a gene: 11. CDR3 DNA: TGTGCCAGCAGCCAAGATGGGACTATTGGGCCCCTAGATACGCAGTATTTT. Its protein product is CASSQDGTIGPLDTQYF.

This CDR3 is CASRQRDRGLLGNQPQHF. The CDR3 DNA follows: TGCGCCAGCAGGCAGCGGGACAGGGGGCTTCTTGGCAATCAGCCCCAGCATTTT. This chain connects TRBV4-1 to TRBJ1-5, with TRBD1 identical over 12 bases. Germline trimming cut 6 bases from V and 2 bases from J; bases unmatched to any gene: 11. Per germline, CDR1 MGHRA and CDR2 YSYEKL. The CDR3 runs to 18 residues.

The chain has TRBV5-1 and TRBJ1-2; 7 bases agree with TRBD1. The CDR3 extends over 14 amino acids. Unmatched junction bases numbered 3, after V lost 0 bases and J lost 4 bases. Germline V CDR1 and CDR2: SGHRS, YFSETQ. The CDR3 reads CASSLGQGSYGYTF. The CDR3 nucleotides are TGCGCCAGCAGCTTGGGACAGGGAAGCTATGGCTACACCTTC.

This chain links TRBV4-1 with TRBJ2-1; 13 bases are shared with TRBD2. V gave up 4 bases and J gave up 9 bases; unmatched junction bases: 15. The CDR3 is 18 residues long. Germline V lookup: CDR1 MGHRA, CDR2 YSYEKL. CDR3: CASSPNNRMTSGGCEQFF. The CDR3 DNA sequence: TGCGCCAGCAGCCCGAACAACCGAATGACTAGCGGGGGGTGTGAGCAGTTCTTC.

The chain has TRBV5-5 and TRBJ2-7, with 7 bases matching TRBD1. The V gene end was trimmed by 1 base and the J gene end by 0 bases; junction bases not matched to a gene: 10. This CDR3 region has 17 residues. The germline CDR1 and CDR2 sequences are SGHKS and YYEKEE (reference sequence). The CDR3 here is CASSLMAGTADSYEQYF. The CDR3 nucleotides read TGTGCCAGCAGCTTGATGGCCGGGACAGCGGACTCCTACGAGCAGTACTTC. Supplemented by reference TRBV5-5 and TRBJ2-7, the full variable domain reads DAGVTQSPTHLIKTRGQQVTLRCSPISGHKSVSWYQQVLGQGPQFIFQYYEKEERGRGNFPDRFSARQFPNYSSELNVNALLLGDSALYLCASSLMAGTADSYEQYFGPGTRLTVT.

This clone was seen a handful of times. V gene TRBV2 combines with J gene TRBJ2-5; 8 nucleotides line up with TRBD2. With V trimmed by 3 bases and J by 4 bases, 1 base remained unmatched. The CDR3 length is 13 residues. From germline, CDR1 is SNHLY and CDR2 FYNNEI. CDR3 loop: CASSDTSGETQYF. The CDR3 nucleotides read TGTGCCAGCAGTGACACTAGCGGAGAGACCCAGTACTTC.